The sequence of this TCR beta chain was determined in a study of Graves' ophthalmopathy and Graves' hyperthyroidism. Overall study: No treatment had been given when peripheral blood was collected at initial diagnosis. The study's findings and limits: This model predicted ophthalmopathy progression (sensitivity 70.59%, specificity 72% to 80%).

RNA transcripts served as template for amplifying TCR beta CDR3 sequences. The authors performed first-round RT-PCR with HTBI primers and then a second-round multiplex PCR. One entry per CDR3 protein results from TCRdb running MiXCR on the multiplex PCR reads. The data show 350,000 to 450,000 distinct CDR3 sequences, about a sixth seen once. This clonotype was counted a single time. Its antigen is undetermined. Deletions cut 3 bases from V and 2 bases from J, with 14 bases between. Germline V gene sequence: CDR1 SGHTA, CDR2 FQGNSA. This CDR3 region has 15 residues. Patients with other autoimmune diseases, uncontrolled infections, pregnancy or lactation were excluded. Around 9.9 ml of fresh blood yielded the PBMCs by density gradient.

The receptor's source is a young woman with Graves' ophthalmopathy. The chain combines TRBV7-2 with TRBJ2-7; TRBD2 is a possible D gene (6 bases). The sequencing input was peripheral blood. The CDR3 nucleotides are TGTGCCAGCAGCTTTTCGCGGGGCAAGACCTACGAGCAGTACTTC. Its protein product is CASSFSRGKTYEQYF.